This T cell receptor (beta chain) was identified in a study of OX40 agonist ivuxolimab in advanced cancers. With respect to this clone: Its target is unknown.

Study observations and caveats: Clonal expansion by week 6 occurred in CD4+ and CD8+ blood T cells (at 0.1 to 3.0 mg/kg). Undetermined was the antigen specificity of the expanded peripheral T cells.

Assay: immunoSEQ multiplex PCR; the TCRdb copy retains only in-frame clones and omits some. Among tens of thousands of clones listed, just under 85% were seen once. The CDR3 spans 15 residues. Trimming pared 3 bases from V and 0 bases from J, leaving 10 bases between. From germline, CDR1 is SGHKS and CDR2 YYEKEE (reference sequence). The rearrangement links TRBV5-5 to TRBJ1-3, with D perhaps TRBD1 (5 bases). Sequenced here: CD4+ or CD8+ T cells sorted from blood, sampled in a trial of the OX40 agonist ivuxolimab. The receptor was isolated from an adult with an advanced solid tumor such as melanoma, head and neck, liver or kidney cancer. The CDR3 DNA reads TGTGCCAGCAGCTGGACATCGAACTCTGGAAACACCATATATTTT. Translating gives CASSWTSNSGNTIYF.